This entry is about one T cell receptor beta chain. Its antigen is still unknown. This sample is part of a study of T cell repertoires in cytomegalovirus infection. At the level of the study: Based on public TCR beta signatures, there were indications of CMV infection and of a matching HLA type. Overall study findings and caveats: Frequencies of public TCR beta families were cumulated, and this identified carriers of CMV plus the relevant HLA.

TCRdb called the reads again in MiXCR, with one record for every CDR3 protein. The sample includes approximately 350,000 distinct CDR3 sequences, about 32% of them seen just once. CDR3 length: 17 amino acids. V was shortened by 7 bases and J by 0 bases, with 21 bases between the two germline ends. V is TRBV12-3 or TRBV12-4 and J is TRBJ1-1; D is undetermined. The TCR originated in a human donor in good health (CMV status not recorded). Some clones in this sample may be carry-over from other donors' samples. The sequenced sample was cultured PBMCs, obtained from culture after CMV antigen stimulation. This chain's CDR3 is CASTLRTGGIMNTEAFF. CDR3 nucleotides: TGTGCCAGCACCCTACGGACGGGAGGGATAATGAACACTGAAGCTTTCTTT.